This T cell receptor beta chain was captured by sequencing in a study of beta chain bispecific antibodies for T cell cancers. Overall study findings and caveats: Anti-TRBV12 exposure, compared with anti-CD19, reduced the TRBV12-3 proportion of TRBV signal by around 99%. Normal T cells contributed less of the targeted TRBV signal than the leukemia cells did.

CDR3 length equals 12 residues. The germline gives CDR1 KGHSH, CDR2 LQKENI. Deletions cut 1 base from V and 8 bases from J, with 6 bases between. TCRdb fed the 5' RACE reads into MiXCR, producing one record per CDR3 protein. The sample holds about 20,000 distinct CDR3 sequences, approximately 2% seen once. This clonotype was recorded at least ten times. Its antigen is as yet unknown. Blood mononuclear cells were expanded for around three days using either OKT3 anti-CD3 antibody or CD3/CD28 beads. Bispecific antibody was added to 50,000 or so normal T cells and 50,000 or so target cells. The source material was healthy donor T cells cultured with leukemia cells, sampled from a culture containing a bispecific antibody targeting TCR Vbeta12. The TCR comes from a human donor in good health. Some clones in this sample may be carry-over from other donors' samples. The chain carries TRBV18 and TRBJ2-1; D is undetermined. The CDR3 DNA follows: TGTGCCAGCTCACCACGCTCCCATGAGCAGTTCTTC. Translation: CASSPRSHEQFF.